This entry describes one T cell receptor (beta chain). What this receptor recognizes is not known. Qualities for individual bases were not recorded, and no much larger clone is one base off. The immunoSEQ Assay, a bias-controlled multiplex PCR, was used to amplify TCRbeta CDR3 regions from genomic DNA. Under the source paper's analysis protocol: The number of nucleated cells in each sample was estimated by amplification of reference gene primers within the assay. To quantify the absolute abundance of each unique TCRbeta CDR3 rearrangement, sequence reads were collapsed and filtered. Productive Simpson clonality was computed per sample as the square root of Simpson's diversity index over productive rearrangements. TCRdb re-hosts the immuneACCESS table, in-frame sequences only. Its copies lack some clones; in the studies checked, an unresolved V gene accounts for under half of them, and the cause for the rest is not known. V and J calls and clone size are given by that table; D and trimming were obtained from the DNA. In all, the sample holds about 51,000 clones, and just over 85% of those were seen once. 3.5% to 4.5% of the sample rests with the top ten.

These data come from a study of blood T cell repertoires in COVID-19 (dated by TCRdb to about 2020). Looking at the study overall: The collaborator samples originated in the United States, Italy and Spain and spanned the acute and convalescent phases of COVID-19. Sample metadata almost always included a de-identified subject ID, COVID-19 status, age in years and sex. The material from the prospective study consisted of cDNA or gDNA derived from T cells, B-cell-depleted T cells, or PBMCs. The dataset comprised deeply sampled blood TCRbeta repertoires from subjects exposed to, actively infected with, or recovered from COVID-19. A freely available public database, intended as a resource for researchers studying the immune response to SARS-CoV-2, is where the repertoires were released. Samples were obtained from the ongoing ImmuneRACE study (first 160 participants) and from roughly 1,300 subjects provided by 6 global collaborators. HLA class I and class II types, where available, came from metadata supplied by the sample provider rather than from assay-based typing. What the authors observed across the whole study: How much clinical and demographic metadata was included differed by source and by participant, and the metadata was provided uncurated.

The trim is 1 base for V and 14 bases for J, with a gap of 14 bases between the germline ends. The CDR3 covers 13 residues, taking in both the cysteine and the phenylalanine. Left in the record is the CDR3 DNA by itself, 39 bases read in frame from the first base. Sequences SEHNR (CDR1) and FQNEAQ (CDR2) are obtained from the germline V gene (reference sequence). Each collaborating institution followed its own protocols to collect whole blood in K2EDTA tubes. For TCRbeta analysis, collaborator samples were shipped as frozen whole blood, as isolated PBMCs, or as DNA extracted from either sample type.

The V gene is TRBV7-9 and the J gene is TRBJ2-2; no D gene is confidently identified. This TCR came from an older man with active COVID-19. The source material was peripheral blood. The CDR3 has the sequence CASSLGESDPLFF. The base sequence is TGTGCCAGCAGCTTAGGAGAGAGCGACCCCCTGTTTTTT. When the CDR3 is completed using the reference TRBV7-9 and TRBJ2-2 genes on either side, the full variable domain is DTGVSQNPRHKITKRGQNVTFRCDPISEHNRLYWYRQTLGQGPEFLTYFQNEAQLEKSRLLSDRFSAERPKGSFSTLEIQRTEQGDSAMYLCASSLGESDPLFFGEGSRLTVL.